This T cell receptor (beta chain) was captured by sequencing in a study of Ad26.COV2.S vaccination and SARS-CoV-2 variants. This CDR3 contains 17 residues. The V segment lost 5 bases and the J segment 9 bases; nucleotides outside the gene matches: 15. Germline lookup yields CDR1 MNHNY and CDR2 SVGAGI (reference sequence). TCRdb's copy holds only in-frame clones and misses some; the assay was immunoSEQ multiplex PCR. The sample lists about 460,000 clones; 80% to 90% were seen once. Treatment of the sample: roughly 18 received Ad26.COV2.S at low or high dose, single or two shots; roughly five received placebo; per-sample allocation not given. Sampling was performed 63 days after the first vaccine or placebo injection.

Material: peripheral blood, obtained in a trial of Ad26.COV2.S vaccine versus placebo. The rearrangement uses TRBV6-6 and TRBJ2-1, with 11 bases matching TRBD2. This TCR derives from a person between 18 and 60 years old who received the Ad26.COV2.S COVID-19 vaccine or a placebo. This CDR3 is CASSRPLRLAGPAEQFF. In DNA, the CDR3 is TGTGCCAGCAGTCGACCCCTAAGACTAGCGGGACCTGCTGAGCAGTTCTTC.